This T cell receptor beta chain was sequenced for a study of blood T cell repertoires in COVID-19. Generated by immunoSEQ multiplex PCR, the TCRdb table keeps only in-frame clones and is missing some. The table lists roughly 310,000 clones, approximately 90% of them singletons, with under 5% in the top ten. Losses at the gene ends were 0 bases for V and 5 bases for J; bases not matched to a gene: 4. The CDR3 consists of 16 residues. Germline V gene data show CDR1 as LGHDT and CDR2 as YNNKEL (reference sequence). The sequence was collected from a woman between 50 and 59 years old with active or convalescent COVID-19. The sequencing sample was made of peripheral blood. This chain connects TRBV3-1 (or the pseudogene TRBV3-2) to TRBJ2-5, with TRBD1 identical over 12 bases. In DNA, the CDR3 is TGTGCCAGCAGCCAAGAGGGACAGGGGGCAGGGGAGACCCAGTACTTC. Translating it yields CASSQEGQGAGETQYF.